This T cell receptor beta chain was sequenced during a study of blood T cell repertoires in COVID-19. Deletions cut 1 base from V and 5 bases from J, with 14 bases between. The CDR3 runs to 15 residues. Looked up from germline, CDR1 is LNHDA and CDR2 is SQIVND (reference sequence). As originally analysed: Estimation of nucleated cell counts relied on the amplification of reference gene primers. The repertoire was sequenced with immunoSEQ multiplex PCR; TCRdb's copy has only in-frame clones and lacks some. D and trimming come from the DNA, and the V and J calls and clone size come from that table. Of some 28,000 clones listed, about 85% are singletons.

The receptor was derived from a human donor in a cohort sampled during active COVID-19. The sequencing input was peripheral blood. The chain is built from TRBV19 and TRBJ2-5; a possible D gene is TRBD1 (6 bases). CDR3 in amino acids: CASSIVGHLGETQYF. CDR3 DNA: TGTGCCAGTAGTATAGTGGGACATCTTGGGGAGACCCAGTACTTC.